This T cell receptor beta chain was identified during a study of blood T cell repertoires in COVID-19. Overall study context: The analysed material was cDNA or gDNA that came from T cells, B-cell-depleted T cells, or PBMCs.

The protocol was immunoSEQ multiplex PCR, while the TCRdb copy is restricted to in-frame clones and leaves out a portion. The table shows hundreds of thousands of clones, with about 85% occurring only once. Allocation to cohorts depended on clinical history reported by the participants. This CDR3 has 19 residues. V lost 5 bases to trimming and J lost 7 bases; unmatched junction nucleotides: 18. In germline, CDR1 is MNHEY, CDR2 SMNVEV (reference sequence). V usage is TRBV27 and J usage is TRBJ2-1, with 12 bases matching TRBD2. The receptor's source is a young woman with acute COVID-19. The specimen was PBMCs or T cells enriched from blood (not recorded which). The DNA of the CDR3 is TGTGCCAGCAGTCCTAAACCAACTCCCCTAGCGGGAGGGCGAAATGAGCAGTTCTTC. Its protein product is CASSPKPTPLAGGRNEQFF.